The present TCR beta chain was sequenced within a study of blood T cell repertoires in COVID-19. Background on the study: COVID-19 samples collected from the United States, Italy and Spain covered acute and convalescent phases.

Profiled with immunoSEQ multiplex PCR; TCRdb holds only in-frame clones, not every one. The table includes about 200,000 clones, roughly 89% detected once. This CDR3 has 14 residues. Germline lookup yields CDR1 DFQATT and CDR2 SNEGSKA (reference sequence). The J segment lost 8 bases and the V segment lost 3 bases, leaving 7 bases of the junction unmatched. The specimen was peripheral blood. This clonotype originated in a man aged 55 to 70 who had recovered from COVID-19. The J gene is TRBJ2-7, the V gene TRBV20-1; 13 positions match TRBD2. As DNA, the CDR3 is TGCAGTGCTAGTGAACTAGCGGGGGGGCGTAAGCAGTACTTC. It yields the protein CSASELAGGRKQYF.